Listed below are T cell receptor beta chains from one sample, sequenced in a study of glioma-infiltrating T cells after dendritic cell vaccination. Sequenced by immunoSEQ multiplex PCR; TCRdb stores in-frame clones only, minus some. The data hold around 78,000 clones, with around 84% observed a single time. Material: blood, obtained after dendritic cell vaccination. The source is a human donor with glioblastoma. Both conserved end residues are part of each CDR3. D genes are given only for firm matches. The listing skips clone size in some rows; elsewhere it reads once, few, many or a size class.

TRBD2	TRBV7-9	15	TRBJ2-7	few	CASSPTGTSLHEQYF	TGTGCCAGCAGCCCCACCGGGACTAGCCTCCACGAGCAGTACTTC
TRBD1	TRBV7-6	17	TRBJ1-1	-	CASSFDRDRGFGTEAFF	TGTGCCAGCAGCTTTGACCGGGACAGGGGGTTTGGGACTGAAGCTTTCTTT
TRBD2	TRBV5-1	14	TRBJ2-7	-	CASSSGTTAYEQYF	TGCGCCAGCAGCTCCGGGACTACAGCCTACGAGCAGTACTTC
TRBD1	TRBV5-4	15	TRBJ2-2	-	CASSKGQVYTGELFF	TGTGCCAGCAGCAAAGGACAGGTTTACACCGGGGAGCTGTTTTTT
TRBD1	TRBV28	15	TRBJ1-6	once	CASSSTGTGGSPLHF	TGTGCCAGCAGTTCGACCGGGACAGGGGGCTCACCCCTCCACTTT
-	TRBV5-6	17	TRBJ2-3	medium-sized	CASSLETGLTSTDTQYF	TGTGCCAGCAGCTTGGAGACTGGACTCACTAGCACAGATACGCAGTATTTT
TRBD1	TRBV2	15	TRBJ1-2	-	CASSEASGQFYGYTF	TGTGCCAGCAGTGAAGCCTCGGGACAGTTCTATGGCTACACCTTC
TRBD2	TRBV5-4	15	TRBJ2-7	-	CASSATSGRTYEQYF	TGTGCCAGCAGCGCGACTAGCGGGAGGACCTACGAGCAGTACTTC
TRBD2	TRBV28	15	TRBJ2-3	-	CASAGGSASTDTQYF	TGTGCCAGTGCCGGGGGGTCAGCTAGCACAGATACGCAGTATTTT
TRBD2	TRBV7-3	16	TRBJ2-3	-	CASSLLAGGGTDTQYF	TGTGCCAGCAGCTTACTAGCGGGGGGGGGCACAGATACGCAGTATTTT
-	TRBV7-9	9	TRBJ1-1	-	CAMGDEAFF	TGTGCCATGGGAGATGAAGCTTTCTTT
TRBD1	TRBV11-2	13	TRBJ2-5	-	CASNYRGQETQYF	TGTGCCAGCAACTACAGGGGGCAAGAGACCCAGTACTTC
-	TRBV7-8	19	TRBJ2-7	-	CASSLVKSQATPPPYEQYF	TGTGCCAGCAGCTTAGTAAAGTCGCAGGCGACCCCGCCGCCCTACGAGCAGTACTTC
TRBD1	TRBV18	14	TRBJ1-2	-	CASSPTGDRAGYTF	TGTGCCAGCTCACCAACAGGGGACAGGGCCGGCTACACCTTC
TRBD1	TRBV5-1	15	TRBJ2-1	-	CASSWGQGEYNEQFF	TGCGCCAGCAGCTGGGGACAGGGGGAATACAATGAGCAGTTCTTC
TRBD2	TRBV7-2	16	TRBJ2-7	-	CASSLRPSGAPYEQYF	TGTGCCAGCAGCTTAAGACCTAGCGGGGCACCCTACGAGCAGTACTTC
-	TRBV2	15	TRBJ1-4	-	CASTQDDRSYEKLFF	TGTGCCAGCACACAGGACGACAGGTCCTATGAAAAACTGTTTTTT
TRBD1	TRBV29-1	15	TRBJ2-3	-	CSVGLGQGLRDTQYF	TGCAGCGTTGGCCTAGGACAGGGATTGAGGGATACGCAGTATTTT
-	TRBV10-1	10	TRBJ1-2	-	CASRGSGYTF	TGCGCCAGCAGGGGCTCGGGCTACACCTTC
TRBD1	TRBV5-1	14	TRBJ2-1	-	CASTPGQGSSEQFF	TGCGCCAGCACTCCGGGACAGGGATCGAGTGAGCAGTTCTTC
TRBD1	TRBV27	14	TRBJ1-3	-	CASSFTGAGNTIYF	TGTGCCAGCAGTTTTACAGGGGCTGGAAACACCATATATTTT
-	TRBV4-3	14	TRBJ1-4	few	CASSQGAGNEKLFF	TGCGCCAGCAGCCAGGGGGCTGGGAATGAAAAACTGTTTTTT
-	TRBV12-5	16	TRBJ1-1	-	CASGLDPGTRHTEAFF	TGTGCTAGTGGTTTGGACCCCGGGACACGACACACTGAAGCTTTCTTT
-	TRBV7-2	15	TRBJ2-5	-	CASSSLPLAPETQYF	TGTGCCAGCAGCTCACTACCTCTGGCGCCGGAGACCCAGTACTTC
-	TRBV2	13	TRBJ2-2	once	CASSYSNTGELFF	TGTGCCAGCAGTTACTCGAACACCGGGGAGCTGTTTTTT
TRBD1	TRBV27	13	TRBJ2-3	-	CASSFWTGDTQYF	TGTGCCAGCAGTTTTTGGACAGGGGATACGCAGTATTTT
-	TRBV4-1	16	TRBJ1-3	few	CASSHPTQDSGNTIYF	TGCGCCAGCAGCCATCCCACCCAGGACTCTGGAAACACCATATATTTT
TRBD1	TRBV30	16	TRBJ2-7	-	CAWSKRQGAARNEQYF	TGTGCCTGGAGTAAAAGACAGGGGGCGGCCAGGAACGAGCAGTACTTC
-	TRBV15	15	TRBJ1-2	-	CATSRDGTAPEGYTF	TGTGCCACCAGCAGAGACGGGACTGCCCCGGAGGGCTACACCTTC
TRBD2	TRBV29-1	13	TRBJ2-7	-	CSVEARGGYEQYF	TGCAGCGTTGAAGCCCGCGGGGGCTACGAGCAGTACTTC
TRBD1	TRBV7-2	14	TRBJ1-1	-	CASSTGTGNTEAFF	TGTGCCAGCAGCACAGGGACAGGGAACACTGAAGCTTTCTTT
-	TRBV9	16	TRBJ2-5	once	CASSVGDRPYQETQYF	TGTGCCAGCAGCGTAGGAGACAGGCCGTACCAAGAGACCCAGTACTTC
TRBD2	TRBV5-4	17	TRBJ2-3	-	CASSLRLAGISTDTQYF	TGTGCCAGCAGCTTGCGGCTAGCGGGTATTAGCACAGATACGCAGTATTTT
-	TRBV5-1	12	TRBJ2-7	few	CASSQDSNEQYF	TGCGCCAGCAGCCAGGACAGCAACGAGCAGTACTTC
TRBD1	TRBV5-1	15	TRBJ1-2	-	CASSPTRQGQTGYTF	TGCGCCAGCAGCCCCACCCGACAGGGGCAGACGGGCTACACCTTC
TRBD1	TRBV2	13	TRBJ2-5	-	CASSGDSQETQYF	TGTGCCAGCAGTGGGGACAGCCAAGAGACCCAGTACTTC
-	TRBV29-1	11	TRBJ1-1	-	CSVDSNTEAFF	TGCAGCGTTGACTCGAACACTGAAGCTTTCTTT
TRBD1	TRBV28	14	TRBJ1-2	few	CASSFLGTDYGYTF	TGTGCCAGCAGTTTCTTGGGGACAGACTATGGCTACACCTTC
-	TRBV30	14	TRBJ2-5	once	CAWSRDYHPETQYF	TGTGCCTGGAGTCGAGACTACCACCCGGAGACCCAGTACTTC
-	TRBV11-1	14	TRBJ1-1	-	CASSLRVMNTEAFF	TGTGCCAGCAGCTTACGGGTTATGAACACTGAAGCTTTCTTT
-	TRBV4-3	14	TRBJ2-2	-	CASSQHRVAGELFF	TGCGCCAGCAGCCAACACAGGGTCGCCGGGGAGCTGTTTTTT
-	TRBV7-9	13	TRBJ1-1	-	CASSTGMNTEAFF	TGTGCCAGCAGCACAGGAATGAACACTGAAGCTTTCTTT
-	TRBV9	15	TRBJ2-3	-	CASSQHTTGTDTQYF	TGTGCCAGCAGCCAACATACTACAGGGACAGATACGCAGTATTTT
TRBD2	TRBV28	17	TRBJ2-7	-	CASLPLAGNRGSYEQYF	TGTGCCAGTCTACCCCTAGCGGGGAACAGAGGTTCCTACGAGCAGTACTTC
TRBD1	TRBV14	17	TRBJ1-1	-	CASSQDRGTGGFAEAFF	TGTGCCAGCAGCCAAGATAGGGGGACAGGGGGCTTCGCTGAAGCTTTCTTT
TRBD1	TRBV7-3	13	TRBJ1-5	-	CASSEGAGGPQHF	TGTGCCAGCAGCGAGGGGGCTGGGGGGCCCCAGCATTTT
-	TRBV29-1	10	TRBJ2-7	-	CSVANYEQYF	TGCAGCGTTGCCAACTACGAGCAGTACTTC
-	TRBV5-6	16	TRBJ2-7	-	CASSLRSGTHSYEQYF	TGTGCCAGCAGCTTGAGGTCCGGGACACATTCCTACGAGCAGTACTTC
-	TRBV28	13	TRBJ2-5	-	CASSGQSQETQYF	TGTGCCAGCTCCGGACAGTCCCAAGAGACCCAGTACTTC
TRBD2	TRBV6-1	15	TRBJ2-1	few	CASRWSGTLADEQFF	TGTGCCAGCAGGTGGAGCGGGACCCTCGCCGATGAGCAGTTCTTC
TRBD1	TRBV9	12	TRBJ1-2	-	CASSVRGLGYTF	TGTGCCAGCAGCGTCAGGGGGCTTGGCTACACCTTC
-	TRBV4-1	12	TRBJ2-7	-	CASSQVNNEQYF	TGCGCCAGCAGCCAAGTAAACAACGAGCAGTACTTC
-	TRBV27	13	TRBJ2-7	-	CASSLSGGYEQYF	TGTGCCAGCAGTTTATCGGGGGGCTACGAGCAGTACTTC